The rows below give T cell receptor beta chains drawn from one sample of a study of response to subunit inactivated influenza vaccine. TCRdb re-derived calls from the RT-PCR reads in MiXCR, one entry per CDR3 protein. The table lists just under 550,000 distinct CDR3 sequences, less than 25% of them singletons, with about 3% in the top ten. The sample was also linked to a second study, of T cells expressing NK-cell markers.

The sequences come from CD4+ T cells sorted from PBMCs, collected 12 days after vaccination. The source is a man aged 45-60 years who received an inactivated influenza vaccine. The CDR3 runs from the conserved cysteine through the conserved F or W. A D gene is named only where the DNA matches it firmly. Clone size is not always given. Where it is, it says once, few, many or a class for expanded clones.

V gene	clone size	J gene	D gene	CDR3 length	CDR3 DNA	CDR3 protein
TRBV5-1	few	TRBJ1-2	.	12	TGCGCCAGCAGCTTGGAGAACTATGGCTACACCTTC	CASSLENYGYTF
TRBV29-1	many	TRBJ2-5	.	12	TGCAGCTACCGGGGGACTGGAGAGACCCAGTACTTC	CSYRGTGETQYF
TRBV20-1	.	TRBJ1-4	.	18	TGCAGTGCAACCCTCCGGGACGGAAGGAGGGGGGCTAATGAAAAACTGTTTTTT	CSATLRDGRRGANEKLFF
TRBV12-3/TRBV12-4	.	TRBJ2-2	TRBD1	16	TGTGCCAGCAGAATCGACGAATGGACAGGGTTCGGGGAGCTGTTTTTT	CASRIDEWTGFGELFF
TRBV6-6	.	TRBJ1-1	.	13	TGTGCCAGCAGTTATCCCGTTAAGACTGAAGCTTTCTTT	CASSYPVKTEAFF
TRBV10-3	.	TRBJ2-7	TRBD1	18	TGTGCCATCAGCGACCTCGGGACAGCAGAGACCAGCTCCTACGAGCAGTACTTC	CAISDLGTAETSSYEQYF
TRBV28	.	TRBJ2-1	TRBD2	15	TGTGCCAGCAGTTTAATGGGACTAGCGGTCTATGAGCAGTTCTTC	CASSLMGLAVYEQFF
TRBV24-1	few	TRBJ2-7	TRBD1	18	TGTGCCACCAGTGATGGGACAGGGGGTCGGGATACCATTTACGAGCAGTACTTC	CATSDGTGGRDTIYEQYF
TRBV5-1	.	TRBJ2-3	TRBD2	16	TGCGCCAGCAGCTTGGCCGGCGCGGGAGTGGCAGATACGCAGTATTTT	CASSLAGAGVADTQYF
TRBV19	.	TRBJ2-1	TRBD1	15	TGTGCCAGTACCCTGGGACAGGGGGCGCTCAATGAGCAGTTCTTC	CASTLGQGALNEQFF
TRBV7-9	many	TRBJ2-1	.	17	TGTGCCAGCAGCTTAATTTTTTCGGGATTCGGGGACAATGAGCAGTTCTTC	CASSLIFSGFGDNEQFF
TRBV21-1	.	TRBJ2-4	.	17	TGTGCCAGCAGCAAAGGATGGTCAGGGATAGCCAAAAACATTCAGTACTTC	CASSKGWSGIAKNIQYF
TRBV20-1	.	TRBJ1-1	.	13	TGCAGTGCTAGAGGGTATCTTTTGGGCCCGGCTTTCTTT	CSARGYLLGPAFF
TRBV20-1	.	TRBJ1-5	TRBD1	12	TGCAGTGCAAATACAGGGGATCAGCCCCAGCATTTT	CSANTGDQPQHF
TRBV4-1	few	TRBJ2-1	TRBD2	21	TGCGCCAGCAGCCAAGACAGGACCGGGACTAGCGGGAGGCCCCGGAACAATGAGCAGTTCTTC	CASSQDRTGTSGRPRNNEQFF
TRBV5-1	many	TRBJ2-2	TRBD1	14	TGCGCCAGCAGCTTGACGACAGGGACCGGGGAGCTGTTTTTT	CASSLTTGTGELFF
TRBV5-5	few	TRBJ2-4	TRBD1	13	TGTGCCAGCAGCCAGGGGGTAGAAAACATTCAGTACTTC	CASSQGVENIQYF
TRBV29-1	few	TRBJ1-2	.	17	TGCAGCGTTGCAGACACGGTGGGCAGGTCCCGTAACTATGGCTACACCTTC	CSVADTVGRSRNYGYTF
TRBV4-3	few	TRBJ1-5	.	14	TGCGCCAGCAGCCAAGAGAGGGGCAATCAGCCCCAGCATTTT	CASSQERGNQPQHF
TRBV27	few	TRBJ1-2	TRBD1	14	TGTGCCAGCAAATTCGGACAGGGGGTTCGTGGCTACACCTTC	CASKFGQGVRGYTF
TRBV7-2	few	TRBJ2-3	TRBD1	16	TGTGCCAGCAGCCGCGACAGGGCCTCTAGCACAGATACGCAGTATTTT	CASSRDRASSTDTQYF
TRBV25-1	.	TRBJ2-7	.	14	TGTGCCAGCAGCAGGGCCGGAGGGTTCCACGAGCAGTACTTC	CASSRAGGFHEQYF